These 21 T cell receptor beta chains originate from one sample sequenced in a study of early T cells in non-severe SARS-CoV-2 infection. One entry per CDR3 protein results from TCRdb running MiXCR on the 5' RACE reads. This sample has around 70,000 distinct CDR3 sequences, with approximately 9.1% found just once. The sample consisted of whole blood. All receptors derive from an adult who was a healthcare worker with PCR-confirmed SARS-CoV-2 infection or an uninfected control (not recorded which).

This clonotype was observed a handful of times. V and J are TRBV7-8 and TRBJ2-3; 8 bases fit TRBD1. CDR1 is SGHVS and CDR2 is FQNEAQ in the germline V gene. Trimming cost V 5 bases and J 7 bases; bases outside gene matches: 26. The CDR3 is made up of 20 amino acids. The CDR3 here is CASSDPGQVLRLESGNTQYF. DNA for the CDR3: TGTGCCAGCAGCGACCCGGGACAGGTCCTACGACTAGAGAGTGGGAATACGCAGTATTTT.

This clonotype has a count of ten or more. V and J are TRBV4-3 and TRBJ2-7; 7 nucleotides match TRBD1. V was pared by 3 bases and J by 6 bases, with 17 bases of the junction left unmatched. This CDR3 spans 17 amino acids. Germline V gives CDR1 LGHNA, CDR2 YSLEER. CDR3 in amino acids: CASSQFRARQGPGEQYF. The CDR3 coding sequence is TGCGCCAGCAGCCAGTTTAGGGCGAGACAGGGACCTGGCGAGCAGTACTTC.

This clonotype was seen a handful of times. V gene TRBV3-1 combines with J gene TRBJ2-1, with no clear D. Germline V gene sequence: CDR1 LGHDT, CDR2 YNNKEL (reference sequence). The CDR3 length is 12 residues. Trimming shortened V by 0 bases and J by 10 bases, and 7 bases separated the two germline ends. The CDR3: CASSQDIREQFF. The CDR3 DNA is TGTGCCAGCAGCCAAGATATTCGCGAGCAGTTCTTC.

This clonotype was counted between two and nine times. CDR3 bases: TGTGCCAGCAGGGACCTAGCGGGAGGTTACAATGAGCAGTTCTTC. As protein: CASRDLAGGYNEQFF. V and J are TRBV11-1 and TRBJ2-1, with TRBD2 matching 11 bases. Trimming took 6 bases from V and 4 from J; bases not matched to a gene: 5. The CDR3 is made up of 15 amino acids. Germline CDR1 reads SGHAT; CDR2 reads FQDESV (reference sequence).

This clonotype was recorded at least ten times. This chain uses TRBV11-2 with TRBJ2-1; D unresolved. CDR3 size: 11 residues. The V gene's germline CDR1 is SGHAT and CDR2 FQNNGV. V was trimmed by 5 bases and J by 7 bases, leaving 6 bases between them. The CDR3 DNA reads as TGTGCCAGCAGCCAAGGGAATGAGCAGTTCTTC. Its translation is CASSQGNEQFF. Variable domain in full (rest from reference TRBV11-2 and TRBJ2-1): EAGVAQSPRYKIIEKRQSVAFWCNPISGHATLYWYQQILGQGPKLLIQFQNNGVVDDSQLPKDRFSAERLKGVDSTLKIQPAKLEDSAVYLCASSQGNEQFFGPGTRLTVL.

The chain carries TRBV12-3 or TRBV12-4 and TRBJ1-2; no clear D gene. This CDR3 comprises 13 residues. The ends were cut back, 1 base at V and 8 bases at J, with 11 bases in the middle. The CDR3 coding sequence is TGTGCCAGCAGTTTAGGCCCCTTAGTGGGCTACACCTTC. It specifies CASSLGPLVGYTF.

This clonotype was seen ten or more times. This chain joins TRBV4-3 and TRBJ2-3; 9 bases agree with TRBD2. With V trimmed by 1 base and J by 4 bases, 3 bases remained unmatched. The CDR3 covers 15 residues. Germline V gene sequence: CDR1 LGHNA, CDR2 YSLEER. The CDR3 nucleotides read TGCGCCAGCAGCCAAGTGGCGGGAGGGCCAGATACGCAGTATTTT. It is translated as CASSQVAGGPDTQYF.

This clonotype was seen repeatedly, ten times or more. The V gene is TRBV10-2, the J gene TRBJ1-1, with TRBD1 identical over 11 bases. Germline V gene data show CDR1 as WSHSY and CDR2 as SAAADI. After removal of 4 bases from V and 1 base from J, the junction contained 5 bases not matched to a gene. This CDR3 has 16 residues. The CDR3 DNA is TGCGCCAGCAGTGTCAGGACAGGGGGCGGGAACACTGAAGCTTTCTTT. It is translated as CASSVRTGGGNTEAFF.

The gene calls are TRBV27 and TRBJ2-2; 7 positions match TRBD1. The V gene end was trimmed by 2 bases and the J gene end by 1 base; junction bases not matched to a gene: 1. Germline loops: CDR1 MNHEY, CDR2 SMNVEV (reference sequence). CDR3 size: 15 residues. This CDR3 reads CASSLRQGNTGELFF. The CDR3 bases are TGTGCCAGCAGTTTAAGACAGGGGAACACCGGGGAGCTGTTTTTT.

In its sample, this clonotype was seen many times. The V gene is TRBV6-5, the J gene TRBJ2-3; no reliable D call. V was shortened by 5 bases and J by 1 base, with 13 bases between the two germline ends. The CDR3 consists of 15 residues. The germline CDR1 and CDR2 sequences are MNHEY and SVGAGI. The CDR3 loop reads CASSTLVGGTDTQYF. CDR3 DNA sequence: TGTGCCAGCAGTACTCTGGTCGGAGGCACAGATACGCAGTATTTT.

Ten or more counts support this clonotype. This rearrangement joins TRBV5-4 to TRBJ2-5; possibly TRBD2 for D (5 bases). V was pared by 2 bases and J by 1 base, with 6 bases between. CDR3 length equals 13 residues. Germline loops: CDR1 SGHNT, CDR2 YYREEE (reference sequence). The CDR3 region is CASSLGGQETQYF. In nucleotides, the CDR3 is TGTGCCAGCAGCTTAGGAGGCCAAGAGACCCAGTACTTC. Variable domain in full (rest from reference TRBV5-4 and TRBJ2-5): ETGVTQSPTHLIKTRGQQVTLRCSSQSGHNTVSWYQQALGQGPQFIFQYYREEENGRGNFPPRFSGLQFPNYSSELNVNALELDDSALYLCASSLGGQETQYFGPGTRLLVL.

The sample holds a few counts of this clonotype. The chain combines TRBV7-3 with TRBJ1-4, with 8 bases identical to TRBD1. Germline lookup yields CDR1 SGHTA and CDR2 FQGTGA. Losses at the gene ends were 5 bases for V and 8 bases for J; bases not matched to a gene: 4. CDR3 size: 13 residues. CDR3 loop: CASSARQGEKLFF. As DNA, the CDR3 is TGTGCCAGCAGCGCCCGACAGGGGGAAAAACTGTTTTTT.

This clonotype has a handful of counts. The chain joins TRBV20-1 to TRBJ2-4, with 8 bases aligning to TRBD1. V lost 5 bases, J lost 0 bases, and 6 bases stayed unmatched. The V gene's germline CDR1 is DFQATT and CDR2 SNEGSKA (reference sequence). CDR3 size: 15 residues. Here the CDR3 reads CSAARGLLAKNIQYF. CDR3 in DNA: TGCAGTGCTGCCAGGGGGCTCCTAGCCAAAAACATTCAGTACTTC.

Only a few counts were recorded for this clonotype. This chain uses TRBV6-5 with TRBJ2-3; TRBD2 matches at 9 bases. Germline V gene sequence: CDR1 MNHEY, CDR2 SVGAGI. This CDR3 comprises 13 residues. V dropped 8 bases and J dropped 4; count of bases not matched to a gene: 4. The CDR3 DNA is TGTGCCAGCGGTCTAGCGGGGCCAGATACGCAGTATTTT. Protein sequence: CASGLAGPDTQYF.

At least ten counts were recorded for this clonotype. The rearrangement links TRBV27 to TRBJ2-3; a possible D gene is TRBD1 (5 bases). Trimming cost V 5 bases and J 7 bases, with 16 bases left between them. CDR1 is MNHEY and CDR2 is SMNVEV in the germline V gene (reference sequence). The CDR3 consists of 14 residues. The CDR3 loop is CASSGSRVRNTQYF. DNA of the CDR3: TGTGCCAGCAGTGGGTCCAGGGTACGAAATACGCAGTATTTT.

The chain couples TRBV20-1 to TRBJ1-1; no definite D call. This CDR3 contains 14 residues. CDR1 DFQATT and CDR2 SNEGSKA come from the germline V gene (reference sequence). The V gene lost 0 bases and the J gene lost 2 bases, with 10 bases spanning the gap. CDR3 loop: CSARDFVLNTEAFF. The CDR3 region has the DNA TGCAGTGCTAGAGATTTCGTATTAAACACTGAAGCTTTCTTT.

The V and J genes are TRBV12-3 or TRBV12-4 and TRBJ2-2, with D possibly matching TRBD1 (5 bases). The CDR3 has 13 residues. V gave up 5 bases and J gave up 6 bases, with 10 bases separating them. CDR3 region: CASSVDSPGELFF. The CDR3 nucleotides read TGTGCCAGCAGTGTAGACAGTCCCGGGGAGCTGTTTTTT.

This clonotype came up a few times. This sequence joins TRBV11-3 and TRBJ2-3; D could derive from TRBD1 or TRBD2 (5 bases each). CDR1 SGHNT and CDR2 YENEEA come from the germline V gene. The CDR3 has 14 residues. The V and J ends lost 5 bases and 0 bases respectively, with 9 bases between them. The CDR3 loop reads CASSLRDSTDTQYF. The CDR3 DNA is TGTGCCAGCAGCCTCCGGGACAGCACAGATACGCAGTATTTT.

The genes are TRBV18 and TRBJ2-1; maybe TRBD1 (6 bases). The CDR3 extends over 13 amino acids. V was trimmed by 6 bases and J by 5 bases, leaving 11 bases between them. Germline V gene sequence: CDR1 KGHSH, CDR2 LQKENI. This chain's CDR3 is CASSHRTDNEQFF. CDR3 in DNA: TGTGCCAGCTCCCACAGGACAGACAATGAGCAGTTCTTC.

This clonotype came up a few times. The rearrangement joins TRBV7-9 to TRBJ1-6; 7 bases map to TRBD1. CDR3 size: 15 residues. CDR1 is SEHNR and CDR2 is FQNEAQ in the germline V gene (reference sequence). With V trimmed by 6 bases and J by 5 bases, 7 bases remained unmatched. The CDR3 DNA reads TGTGCCAGCAGACACAGACAGGGTGATAATTCACCCCTCCACTTT. Encoded protein: CASRHRQGDNSPLHF.

This clonotype was counted many times. J is TRBJ1-4 and V is TRBV30, with 8 bases fitting TRBD1. This CDR3 is built from 16 residues. Germline V gene lookup returns CDR1 GTSNPN and CDR2 SVGIG (reference sequence). J was trimmed by 4 bases and V by 0 bases; bases with no gene match: 7. CDR3 region: CAWSVWGTGLNEKLFF. Written as DNA, the CDR3 is TGTGCCTGGAGTGTATGGGGGACAGGACTTAATGAAAAACTGTTTTTT.